Shown below are 14 T cell receptor beta chains from a single sample sequenced in a study of type 1 regulatory T cells. The antigens for these receptors are not known. TCRdb recomputed calls from the reads with MiXCR, one row per CDR3 protein. The sample lists about 62,000 distinct CDR3 sequences, 62% occurring once. The specimen sequenced was cultured non-Tr1 T cells, either the whole culture or a sorted T cell fraction (not recorded which). The receptors stem from a human donor in good health.

The V and J genes are TRBV20-1 and TRBJ2-1, with 8 nucleotides matching TRBD2. The V and J ends lost 3 bases and 7 bases, in that order; junction bases with no gene match: 8. The CDR3 runs 14 residues. The V gene's germline CDR1 is DFQATT and CDR2 SNEGSKA (reference sequence). The DNA for the CDR3 is TGCAGTGCTAGGGCAGCGGGAGCCATAAATGAGCAGTTCTTC. It is translated as CSARAAGAINEQFF.

A note on this clonotype: Germline and junction disagree at one end, which may indicate a read error. CDR3 sequence reads: CSARFPNQATQYF. CDR3 nucleotides: TGCAGTGCTAGGTTTCCGAACCAAGCGACCCAGTACTTC. This chain connects TRBV20-1 to TRBJ2-5; no clear D gene. There are 13 residues in the CDR3. Germline values: CDR1 DFQATT, CDR2 SNEGSKA (reference sequence).

V is TRBV24-1 and J is TRBJ2-7, with unresolved D. Germline loops: CDR1 KGHDR, CDR2 SFDVKD. V lost 4 bases, J lost 3 bases, and 9 bases lay in between. The CDR3 runs 13 residues. CDR3 region: CATSEAHFYEQYF. CDR3 in DNA: TGTGCCACCAGTGAGGCTCACTTCTACGAGCAGTACTTC.

The rearrangement uses TRBV2 and TRBJ2-3, with TRBD2 identical over 8 bases. The V and J ends lost 5 bases and 4 bases, in that order; junction bases with no gene match: 5. Germline assignment: CDR1 SNHLY and CDR2 FYNNEI. The CDR3 is 14 residues long. The CDR3 nucleotides read TGTGCCAGCAGTTACGGGAGGGCCCCAGATACGCAGTATTTT. This codes for CASSYGRAPDTQYF. The full variable domain, in which reference TRBV2 and TRBJ2-3 provide the parts outside the CDR3, is EPEVTQTPSHQVTQMGQEVILRCVPISNHLYFYWYRQILGQKVEFLVSFYNNEISEKSEIFDDQFSVERPDGSNFTLKIRSTKLEDSAMYFCASSYGRAPDTQYFGPGTRLTVL.

There are a few counts of this clonotype. This chain uses TRBV6-2 or TRBV6-3 with TRBJ2-7, with a tentative D call TRBD1 (5 bases). Germline V gene lookup returns CDR1 MNHEY and CDR2 SVGEGT. The CDR3 has 15 residues. The ends were cut back, 9 bases at V and 2 bases at J, with 20 bases in the middle. Here the CDR3 DNA reads TGTGCCAGTTCTTCTCGGCCAGGGCCCCCCTACGAGCAGTACTTC. It is translated as CASSSRPGPPYEQYF.

This clonotype has just one count. The chain recombines TRBV19 with TRBJ2-3; D unclear. Looked up from germline, CDR1 is LNHDA and CDR2 is SQIVND (reference sequence). This CDR3 comprises 11 residues. Trimming removed 8 bases at V and 6 bases at J, with 9 bases between. CDR3 sequence: CASGLGDTQYF. The CDR3 nucleotides read TGTGCCAGTGGGTTGGGGGATACGCAGTATTTT.

This chain links TRBV29-1 with TRBJ2-6, with D possibly TRBD1 on 5 matching bases. The CDR3 runs to 14 residues. Trimming cost V 6 bases and J 1 base, with 10 bases left between them. Germline CDR1 is SQVTM and CDR2 is ANQGSEA. The CDR3 here is CSVTDSSGANVLTF. The CDR3, as DNA: TGCAGCGTAACTGACAGTTCTGGGGCCAACGTCCTGACTTTC.

J is TRBJ1-2 and V is TRBV20-1; the match to TRBD1 covers 9 bases. The CDR3 covers 12 residues. Per germline, CDR1 DFQATT and CDR2 SNEGSKA (reference sequence). V shed 5 bases, J shed 6 bases, and the junction held 4 bases outside the gene matches. CDR3 nucleotide sequence: TGCAGTGCTGATACAGGGGGCGATGGCTACACCTTC. Its protein is CSADTGGDGYTF.

The chain employs TRBV6-8 and TRBJ2-1; 10 positions match TRBD2. This CDR3 spans 16 amino acids. Germline CDR1 MNHGY, CDR2 SAAAGT. J lost 0 bases, V lost 6 bases, and 5 bases had no gene match. CDR3 sequence reads: CASREAGGSSYNEQFF. Written as DNA, the CDR3 is TGTGCCAGCAGAGAAGCGGGAGGGAGCTCCTACAATGAGCAGTTCTTC.

The sample holds a few counts of this clonotype. V usage is TRBV12-3 or TRBV12-4 and J usage is TRBJ1-6; maybe TRBD1 (6 bases). The CDR3 covers 16 residues. V gave up 5 bases and J gave up 7 bases, with 18 bases separating them. For the CDR3, the DNA is TGTGCCAGCAGTCCCCGACAGGCCGGAAGGAATTCACCCCTCCACTTT. Its protein is CASSPRQAGRNSPLHF.

J is TRBJ1-2 and V is TRBV20-1; D is perhaps TRBD1 (5 bases). The CDR3 runs 14 residues. The V end was cut by 6 bases, the J end by 4 bases, with 18 bases between. CDR1 and CDR2 (germline): DFQATT, SNEGSKA (reference sequence). The CDR3 region has the DNA TGCAGTGCCGACCCTCGGGGGTGGGGCTATGGCTACACCTTC. Translated: CSADPRGWGYGYTF.

This rearrangement joins TRBV11-2 to TRBJ2-7; D perhaps matches TRBD1 (6 bases). Trimming pared 1 base from V and 2 bases from J, leaving 9 bases between. This CDR3 has 14 residues. From germline, CDR1 is SGHAT and CDR2 FQNNGV. CDR3 sequence reads: CASSLVDRPYEQYF. As DNA, the CDR3 is TGTGCCAGCAGCTTAGTGGACAGACCCTACGAGCAGTACTTC.

This chain connects TRBV19 to TRBJ2-7; 12 bases are shared with TRBD2. With V trimmed by 6 bases and J by 0 bases, 0 bases remained unmatched. This CDR3 spans 14 amino acids. Germline-derived CDR1 and CDR2 are LNHDA and SQIVND (reference sequence). This chain's CDR3 is CASRTSGSSYEQYF. The CDR3, as DNA: TGTGCCAGTAGGACTAGCGGGAGCTCCTACGAGCAGTACTTC.

CDR3 nucleotide sequence: TGTGCCAGCAGCCAAACCCTAGGCACTAGCGGGGGGGCTCGCGAGCAGTTCTTC. It is translated as CASSQTLGTSGGAREQFF. The rearrangement links TRBV4-2 to TRBJ2-1; 13 bases agree with TRBD2. Looked up from germline, CDR1 is LGHNA and CDR2 is YNFKEQ. Trimming at V came to 2 bases and at J to 10 bases, leaving 14 bases not matched to a gene. The CDR3 loop spans 18 amino acids.